The next 28 T cell receptor beta chains were all read from a single sample in a study of tumor-infiltrating lymphocytes in primary liver carcinoma. Unsorted whole blood supplied the blood RNA, and germline DNA was isolated too. The authors made TCR beta cDNA from 500 ng total RNA with a constant-region primer. Each TCR beta library was derived from three nested multiplex PCR rounds that employed slightly modified ARM-PCR. Two initial PCR rounds of about 9 cycles each paired TRBV1-TRBV30 forward primers with a C-beta reverse primer. MiXCR, applied by TCRdb to the multiplex PCR reads, yields one record per CDR3 protein. Among 150,000 to 200,000 distinct CDR3 sequences listed, 65% were seen once. Sequenced sample: peripheral blood. The receptors derive from a woman aged 55 to 70 with primary liver carcinoma and hepatitis B virus infection.

V gene TRBV5-1 combines with J gene TRBJ2-7, with D uncertain. Trimming took off 1 base at V and 6 bases at J, with 11 bases between the two ends. Per germline, CDR1 SGHRS and CDR2 YFSETQ. The CDR3 is made up of 13 amino acids. DNA for the CDR3: TGCGCCAGCAGCTTGAATCGACCTTTCGAGCAGTACTTC. Translation: CASSLNRPFEQYF.

This clonotype was detected a few times. The chain is built from TRBV7-8 and TRBJ1-2; D remains unclear. Trimming pared 1 base from V and 5 bases from J, leaving 8 bases between. CDR1 is SGHVS, CDR2 FQNEAQ, per germline. The length of the CDR3 is 13 residues. The CDR3 coding sequence is TGTGCCAGCAGCTTAGAGTTTGGGTATGGCTACACCTTC. Translated: CASSLEFGYGYTF.

A note on this clonotype: A read error is possible here, since a much larger clone lies one base away. The gene calls are TRBV6-2 or TRBV6-3 and TRBJ2-3; 7 nucleotides align to TRBD2. From germline, CDR1 is MNHEY and CDR2 SVGEGT. The junction had 12 bases not matched to a gene; V was cut back by 4 bases and J by 5 bases. This CDR3 region has 16 residues. The CDR3 DNA sequence: TGTGCCAGCAGTTTCTCGCAGGGCGGGAGTCTAGATACGCAGTATTTT. It is translated as CASSFSQGGSLDTQYF.

The rearrangement joins TRBV11-1 to TRBJ2-5, with D uncertain. The CDR3 spans 14 residues. Germline V gene sequence: CDR1 SGHAT, CDR2 FQDESV (reference sequence). CDR3 loop: CTNSLVGNQETQYF. CDR3 sequence (DNA): TGTACCAACAGCTTAGTGGGAAACCAAGAGACCCAGTACTTC. The variable domain in full, completed from reference TRBV11-1 and TRBJ2-5, reads EAEVAQSPRYKITEKSQAVAFWCDPISGHATLYWYRQILGQGPELLVQFQDESVVDDSQLPKDRFSAERLKGVDSTLKIQPAELGDSAMYLCTNSLVGNQETQYFGPGTRLLVL.

As concerns this clonotype: This may come from a read error, since a much larger clone is one base off. This chain connects TRBV5-6 to TRBJ1-5; D is unclear. The germline V gene encodes CDR1 SGHDT and CDR2 YYEEEE. This CDR3 has 12 amino acids. This CDR3 reads CASSFRGQSQHF. In DNA form, the CDR3 reads TGTGCCAGCAGCTTCCGGGGTCAGTCCCAGCATTTT.

With respect to this clonotype: One end of the junction varies from germline; a read error may be responsible. The V gene is TRBV11-2, the J gene TRBJ2-5, with 7 positions matching TRBD2. The CDR3 runs 14 residues. In germline, CDR1 is SGHAT, CDR2 FQNNGV. The CDR3 loop is CASSRPGRQETLYF. For the CDR3, the DNA is TGTGCCAGCAGCCGCCCCGGGAGGCAAGAGACCCTGTACTTC.

This clonotype was observed a few times. The CDR3 DNA reads TGTGCCAGCAGTTTGGATTATAGGAAACGCGTCCGCGAGCAGTACTTC. The encoded protein is CASSLDYRKRVREQYF. The rearrangement joins TRBV6-1 to TRBJ2-7; D is unclear. The CDR3 contains 16 residues. CDR1 is MNHNS and CDR2 is SASEGT in the germline V gene. Trimming removed 5 bases at V and 6 bases at J, with 23 bases between.

In the case of this clonotype: It may be a read error: a sequence one base away is much more abundant. This likely comes from a read error, as the CDR3 has no conserved phenylalanine or tryptophan at its end. This CDR3 reads CASRLGGGGEKLFY. CDR3 in DNA: TGTGCCAGCCGCCTGGGGGGGGGAGGTGAAAAACTGTTTTAT. The V gene is TRBV6-6, the J gene TRBJ1-4; TRBD1 is a possible D gene (5 bases). CDR1 MNHNY and CDR2 SVGAGI come from the germline V gene (reference sequence). V dropped 8 bases and J dropped 7 bases, with 17 bases sitting between them. CDR3 size: 14 residues.

As to this clonotype: This may arise from a read error, as a much more abundant clone is one base away. This sequence joins TRBV12-3 or TRBV12-4 and TRBJ1-5; 9 nucleotides line up with TRBD1. The CDR3 extends over 16 amino acids. The CDR3 spells CDSSLIGTGLGQPQHF. CDR3 sequence (DNA): TGTGACAGCAGTTTAATAGGGACAGGGTTAGGTCAGCCCCAGCATTTT.

This clonotype was observed once. Germline is not matched at one junction end, which may reflect a read error. The chain is built from TRBV12-3 or TRBV12-4 and TRBJ1-4; TRBD1 matches at 7 bases. CDR3 length equals 14 residues. This CDR3 reads CASSPTGLGEKLVF. For the CDR3, the DNA is TGTGCCAGCAGCCCGACAGGGCTGGGTGAAAAACTGGTTTTT.

Of note for this clonotype: Mismatch with germline at one junction end may stem from a read error. The CDR3 spells CASSTVIGGNVLTF. The CDR3 DNA is TGTGCCAGCTCGACAGTAATTGGGGGCAACGTCCTGACTTTC. The chain joins TRBV11-2 to TRBJ2-6; D possibly matches TRBD1 or TRBD2 (5 bases each). Germline CDR1 and CDR2: SGHAT and FQNNGV. The CDR3 loop spans 14 amino acids.

As to this clonotype: A much more abundant neighbour one base away suggests this may be a read error. The chain is built from TRBV12-3 or TRBV12-4 and TRBJ1-1; 9 nucleotides agree with TRBD1. The CDR3 is 11 residues long. V shed 6 bases and J 11 bases; nucleotides not matched to a gene: 4. The CDR3 loop is CASSTGGFAFF. DNA for the CDR3: TGTGCCAGCAGCACAGGGGGCTTTGCTTTCTTT.

The chain employs TRBV7-9 and TRBJ2-5; D uncertain. CDR3 size: 13 residues. V lost 3 bases to trimming and J lost 1 base, with 6 bases between them. The germline CDR1 and CDR2 sequences are SEHNR and FQNEAQ (reference sequence). CDR3 in amino acids: CASSFMIQETQYF. CDR3 coding DNA: TGTGCCAGCAGCTTCATGATCCAAGAGACCCAGTACTTC.

This clonotype was seen a few times. Given a much more abundant clone one base away, this may be a read error. V is TRBV6-2 or TRBV6-3 and J is TRBJ2-7; D is perhaps TRBD1 (6 bases). This CDR3 has 12 amino acids. Germline CDR1 MNHEY, CDR2 SVGEGT. This CDR3 is CASNRVTYELYF. CDR3 coding DNA: TGTGCCAGCAACAGGGTTACCTACGAGCTGTACTTC.

Comment on this clonotype: Given a much more abundant clone one base away, this may be a read error. The chain combines TRBV12-3 or TRBV12-4 with TRBJ2-1; no definite D call. This CDR3 comprises 13 residues. The DNA for the CDR3 is TGTGTCAGCAGTTTACGTCAGAACAATGAGCAGTTCTTC. It translates to CVSSLRQNNEQFF.

The chain has TRBV5-1 and TRBJ2-6; 8 positions match TRBD1. V was pared by 6 bases and J by 4 bases, with 12 bases of the junction left unmatched. CDR3 length equals 17 residues. The germline CDR1 and CDR2 sequences are SGHRS and YFSETQ. CDR3 in amino acids: CASTRTGWSRGANVLTF. The CDR3 coding sequence is TGCGCCAGCACCCGGACAGGGTGGTCTAGGGGGGCCAACGTCCTGACTTTC.

The rearrangement joins TRBV30 to TRBJ1-1; 9 bases are shared with TRBD1. J lost 2 bases, V lost 0 bases, and 4 bases had no gene match. The CDR3 runs to 15 residues. Germline V gene data show CDR1 as GTSNPN and CDR2 as SVGIG (reference sequence). Here the CDR3 reads CAWSVLTGGNTEAFF. The DNA of the CDR3 is TGTGCCTGGAGTGTACTGACAGGGGGAAACACTGAAGCTTTCTTT.

The V gene is TRBV12-3 or TRBV12-4, the J gene TRBJ2-6; possible D gene TRBD1, 6 bases. The CDR3 extends over 16 amino acids. Trimming removed 3 bases from V and 2 bases from J, with 11 bases in between. CDR3 residues: CASSFVRGAGANVLTF. The CDR3 coding sequence is TGTGCCAGCAGTTTTGTCAGGGGCGCTGGGGCCAACGTCCTGACTTTC.

This chain uses TRBV13 with TRBJ2-2, with a weak D call TRBD1 (6 bases). The CDR3 is 15 amino acids. Germline loops: CDR1 PRHDT, CDR2 FYEKMQ (reference sequence). The V end lost 3 bases, the J end lost 6 bases, and 14 bases lay between the germline ends. DNA of the CDR3: TGTGCCAGCAGCTTGGCCGGGACACCCCCCGGGGAGCTGTTTTTT. Residues: CASSLAGTPPGELFF. The full variable domain, its missing parts supplied by reference TRBV13 and TRBJ2-2, is AAGVIQSPRHLIKEKRETATLKCYPIPRHDTVYWYQQGPGQDPQFLISFYEKMQSDKGSIPDRFSAQQFSDYHSELNMSSLELGDSALYFCASSLAGTPPGELFFGEGSRLTVL.

This clonotype occurred many times. The rearrangement uses TRBV12-3 or TRBV12-4 and TRBJ1-1; D uncertain. The CDR3 contains 10 residues. V lost 5 bases to trimming and J lost 7 bases, with 5 bases between them. The chain's CDR3 is CASSRSEAFF. CDR3 nucleotide sequence: TGTGCCAGCAGTAGAAGTGAAGCTTTCTTT.

Comments on this clonotype: This may stem from a read error, because a much larger clone lies one nucleotide away. The rearrangement links TRBV4-1 to TRBJ2-7; 7 bases are shared with TRBD1. This CDR3 is 14 amino acids long. The germline V gene encodes CDR1 MGHRA and CDR2 YSYEKL. The CDR3 loop reads CSSSQRGQGSEQYF. The DNA of the CDR3 is TGCTCCAGCAGCCAGAGGGGGCAGGGATCCGAGCAGTACTTC.

The sample holds many counts of this clonotype. The chain carries TRBV4-2 and TRBJ2-7, with TRBD2 identical over 8 bases. The J segment lost 5 bases and the V segment lost 4 bases, leaving 25 bases of the junction unmatched. Germline values: CDR1 LGHNA, CDR2 YNFKEQ. The CDR3 runs 20 residues. This CDR3 is CASSPSVGGRKPASLHEQYF. CDR3 bases: TGTGCCAGCAGCCCCTCGGTCGGCGGGAGGAAACCGGCTTCCCTCCACGAGCAGTACTTC.

This clonotype was found many times. The rearrangement uses TRBV9 and TRBJ1-6; D remains unclear. V gave up 5 bases and J gave up 10 bases, with 19 bases separating them. This CDR3 is built from 15 residues. Germline-derived CDR1 and CDR2 are SGDLS and YYNGEE. The CDR3 spells CASSSLLGVGSPLHF. Here the CDR3 DNA reads TGTGCCAGCAGTAGCCTTCTGGGAGTTGGATCACCCCTCCACTTT.

This clonotype has at least ten counts. The chain uses TRBV29-1 and TRBJ2-7; 10 nucleotides match TRBD1. This CDR3 is 13 amino acids long. Germline V gives CDR1 SQVTM, CDR2 ANQGSEA. V dropped 6 bases and J dropped 6; count of bases not matched to a gene: 8. CDR3 DNA: TGCAGCGTGAACCGGGACAGGGGATCCGAGCAGTACTTC. Residues: CSVNRDRGSEQYF.

This clonotype has a handful of counts. This chain links TRBV6-6 with TRBJ2-7; D is unresolved. The CDR3 has 11 amino acids. V lost 8 bases and J 3 bases, leaving 8 bases between the germline ends. The germline V gene encodes CDR1 MNHNY and CDR2 SVGAGI (reference sequence). The DNA for the CDR3 is TGTGCCAGCTCAGGTCACTACGAGCAGTACTTC. Amino acids: CASSGHYEQYF.

This clonotype has just a few counts. This rearrangement joins TRBV5-1 to TRBJ1-6, with D possibly TRBD1 on 5 matching bases. The CDR3 covers 16 residues. The germline gives CDR1 SGHRS, CDR2 YFSETQ. V gave up 5 bases and J gave up 10 bases, with 22 bases separating them. Here the CDR3 DNA reads TGCGCCAGCAGATCGACAACTTCAGGGTTCGGCTCACCCCTCCACTTT. The encoded protein is CASRSTTSGFGSPLHF.

This clonotype was recorded only once. A much larger clone differs from this one at a single base, so this may be a read error. V is TRBV12-3 or TRBV12-4 and J is TRBJ1-1; tentatively, D is TRBD1 (6 bases). V was pared by 5 bases and J by 3 bases, with 13 bases between. The CDR3 spans 14 residues. The CDR3 sequence: CASSLDRLDTEAFF. The CDR3 nucleotides are TGTGCCAGCAGTCTGGACAGACTAGACACTGAAGCTTTCTTT.

Concerning this clonotype itself: Since a much larger clone is just one base distant, this may be a read error. This chain joins TRBV6-1 and TRBJ1-2; 8 positions agree with TRBD1. CDR1 is MNHNS, CDR2 SASEGT, per germline. Germline trimming cut 3 bases from V and 8 bases from J; bases unmatched to any gene: 5. This CDR3 region has 13 residues. The CDR3 bases are TGTGCCAGCAGTGAGACAGGGGACGGGGGCTACACCTTC. Its translation is CASSETGDGGYTF.